This TCR beta chain was identified during a study of OX40 agonist ivuxolimab in advanced cancers. Looking at the study overall: Dose-escalation subjects each had hepatocellular carcinoma, melanoma, renal cell or head and neck cancer. Subjects had a mean age of about 65 years, with a range of 23 to 79; around 83% were male. Of the participants, under 50% had some prior anti-PD-1, anti-PD-L1 or anti-CTLA-4 therapy, which was allowed.

V dropped 5 bases and J dropped 0 bases, with 14 bases sitting between them. From germline, CDR1 is SQVTM and CDR2 ANQGSEA. The CDR3 consists of 15 residues. As for this clone: Its antigen is not known.

Whole-study findings and limits: Expanded clones tended on average to be more numerous among CD8+ T cells than CD4+.

Repertoires were generated with immunoSEQ multiplex PCR, while TCRdb's copy carries only in-frame clones and drops some. The sample consists of tens of thousands of clones, around 80% of them appearing once. The chain carries TRBV29-1 and TRBJ1-3; D is perhaps TRBD1 (6 bases). This clonotype was sampled from an adult with an advanced solid tumor such as melanoma, head and neck, liver or kidney cancer. The material was CD4+ or CD8+ T cells sorted from blood, obtained in a trial of the OX40 agonist ivuxolimab. The CDR3 DNA reads TGCAGCGTTCGGACGGGGACAAACTCTGGAAACACCATATATTTT. This encodes CSVRTGTNSGNTIYF.